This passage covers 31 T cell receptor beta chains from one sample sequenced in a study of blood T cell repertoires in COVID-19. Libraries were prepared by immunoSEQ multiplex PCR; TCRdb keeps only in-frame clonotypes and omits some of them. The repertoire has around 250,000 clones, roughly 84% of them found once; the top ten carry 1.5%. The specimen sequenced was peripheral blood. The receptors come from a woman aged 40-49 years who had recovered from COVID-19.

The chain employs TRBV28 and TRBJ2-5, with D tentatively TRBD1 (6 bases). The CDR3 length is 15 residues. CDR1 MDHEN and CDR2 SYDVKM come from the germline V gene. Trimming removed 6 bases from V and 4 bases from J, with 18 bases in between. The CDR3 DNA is TGTGCCAGCAGACCCGGACAGTACGAGGGAGAGACCCAGTACTTC. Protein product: CASRPGQYEGETQYF.

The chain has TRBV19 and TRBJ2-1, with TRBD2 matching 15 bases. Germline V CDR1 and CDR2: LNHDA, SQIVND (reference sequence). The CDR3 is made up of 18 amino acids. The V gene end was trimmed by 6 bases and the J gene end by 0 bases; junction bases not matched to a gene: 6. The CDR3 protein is CASRGLAGGRPSYNEQFF. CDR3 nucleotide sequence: TGTGCCAGTAGGGGACTAGCGGGGGGTCGCCCCTCCTACAATGAGCAGTTCTTC.

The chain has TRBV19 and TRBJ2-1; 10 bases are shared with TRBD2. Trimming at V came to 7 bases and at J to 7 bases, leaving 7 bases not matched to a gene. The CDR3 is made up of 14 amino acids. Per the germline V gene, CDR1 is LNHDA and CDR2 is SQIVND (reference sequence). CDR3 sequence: CASKVAGGVNEQFF. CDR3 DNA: TGTGCCAGTAAGGTAGCGGGGGGCGTAAATGAGCAGTTCTTC. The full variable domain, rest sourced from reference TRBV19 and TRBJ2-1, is DGGITQSPKYLFRKEGQNVTLSCEQNLNHDAMYWYRQDPGQGLRLIYYSQIVNDFQKGDIAEGYSVSREKKESFPLTVTSAQKNPTAFYLCASKVAGGVNEQFFGPGTRLTVL.

The CDR3 protein is CASSMDRAREKLFF. The CDR3, as DNA: TGTGCCAGTAGTATGGACAGGGCTCGTGAAAAACTGTTTTTT. The V call is TRBV19, the J call TRBJ1-4; 8 bases fit TRBD1. The V and J ends lost 3 bases and 7 bases, in that order; junction bases with no gene match: 4. Germline assignment: CDR1 LNHDA and CDR2 SQIVND (reference sequence). CDR3 size: 14 residues.

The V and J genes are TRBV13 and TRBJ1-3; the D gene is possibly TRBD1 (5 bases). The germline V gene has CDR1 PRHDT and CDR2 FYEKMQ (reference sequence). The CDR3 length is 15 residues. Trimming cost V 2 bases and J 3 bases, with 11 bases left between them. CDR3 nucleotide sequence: TGTGCCAGCAGCTTACGGGCAGGGTTTGGAAACACCATATATTTT. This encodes CASSLRAGFGNTIYF.

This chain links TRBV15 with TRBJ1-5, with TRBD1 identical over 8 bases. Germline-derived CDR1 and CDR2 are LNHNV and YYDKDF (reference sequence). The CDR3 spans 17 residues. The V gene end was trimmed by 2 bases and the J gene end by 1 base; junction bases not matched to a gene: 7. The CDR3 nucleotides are TGTGCCACCAGCAGAATTTCCGGGACAGGAAGCAATCAGCCCCAGCATTTT. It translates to CATSRISGTGSNQPQHF.

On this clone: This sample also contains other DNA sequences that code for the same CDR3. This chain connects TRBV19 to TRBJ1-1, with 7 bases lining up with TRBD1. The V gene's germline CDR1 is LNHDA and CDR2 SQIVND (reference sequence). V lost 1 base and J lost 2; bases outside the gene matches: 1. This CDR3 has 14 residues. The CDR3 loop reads CASSIGQGNTEAFF. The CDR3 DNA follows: TGTGCCAGTAGTATAGGACAGGGAAACACTGAAGCTTTCTTT.

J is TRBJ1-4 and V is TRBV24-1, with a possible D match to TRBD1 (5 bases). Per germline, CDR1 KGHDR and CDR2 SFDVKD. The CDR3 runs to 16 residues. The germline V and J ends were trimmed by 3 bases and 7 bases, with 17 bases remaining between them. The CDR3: CATSDPPREGGEKLFF. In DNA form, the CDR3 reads TGTGCCACCAGTGATCCCCCCAGGGAGGGAGGTGAAAAACTGTTTTTT.

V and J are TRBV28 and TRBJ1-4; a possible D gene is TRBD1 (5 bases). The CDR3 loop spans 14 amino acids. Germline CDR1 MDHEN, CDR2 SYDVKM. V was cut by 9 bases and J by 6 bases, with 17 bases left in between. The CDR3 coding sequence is TGTGCCAGTCTCAGGTGGCAGGGTGATGAAAAACTGTTTTTT. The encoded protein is CASLRWQGDEKLFF. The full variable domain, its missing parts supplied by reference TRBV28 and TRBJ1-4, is DVKVTQSSRYLVKRTGEKVFLECVQDMDHENMFWYRQDPGLGLRLIYFSYDVKMKEKGDIPEGYSVSREKKERFSLILESASTNQTSMYLCASLRWQGDEKLFFGSGTQLSVL.

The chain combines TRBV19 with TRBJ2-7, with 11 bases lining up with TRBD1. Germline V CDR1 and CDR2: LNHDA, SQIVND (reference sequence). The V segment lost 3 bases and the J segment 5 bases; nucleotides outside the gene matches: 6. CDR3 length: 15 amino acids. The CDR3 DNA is TGTGCCAGTAGTATCCGGCAGGGACAGGGGGACGAGCAGTACTTC. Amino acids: CASSIRQGQGDEQYF.

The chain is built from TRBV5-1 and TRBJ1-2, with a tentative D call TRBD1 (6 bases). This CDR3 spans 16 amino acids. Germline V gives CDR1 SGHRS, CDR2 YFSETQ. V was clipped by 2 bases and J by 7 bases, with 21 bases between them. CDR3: CASSLETGNSVAGYTF. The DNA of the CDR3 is TGCGCCAGCAGCTTAGAAACAGGGAATTCAGTGGCTGGCTACACCTTC.

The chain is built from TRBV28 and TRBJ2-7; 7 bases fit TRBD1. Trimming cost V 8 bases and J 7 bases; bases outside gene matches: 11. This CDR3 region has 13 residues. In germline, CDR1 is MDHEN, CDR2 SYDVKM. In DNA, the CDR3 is TGTGCCAGCCGAGGGGGCCTGGGTTGGGAGCAGTACTTC. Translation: CASRGGLGWEQYF.

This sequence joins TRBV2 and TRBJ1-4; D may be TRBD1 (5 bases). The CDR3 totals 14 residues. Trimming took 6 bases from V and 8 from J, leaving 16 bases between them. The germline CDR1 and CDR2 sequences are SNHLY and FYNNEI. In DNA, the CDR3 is TGTGCCAGCAGAATCCGGGGGAGCGACGAAAAACTGTTTTTT. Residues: CASRIRGSDEKLFF.

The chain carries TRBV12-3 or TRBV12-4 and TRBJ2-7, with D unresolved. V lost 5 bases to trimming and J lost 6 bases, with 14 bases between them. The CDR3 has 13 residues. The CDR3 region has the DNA TGTGCCAGCAGTCAACGATCCCGGAGCGAGCAGTACTTC. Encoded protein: CASSQRSRSEQYF.

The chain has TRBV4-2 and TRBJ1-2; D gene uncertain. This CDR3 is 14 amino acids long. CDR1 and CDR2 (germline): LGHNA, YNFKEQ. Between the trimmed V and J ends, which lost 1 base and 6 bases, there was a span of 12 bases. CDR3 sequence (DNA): TGTGCCAGCAGCCAAGGCCGAGGGAGGGATGGCTACACCTTC. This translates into CASSQGRGRDGYTF.

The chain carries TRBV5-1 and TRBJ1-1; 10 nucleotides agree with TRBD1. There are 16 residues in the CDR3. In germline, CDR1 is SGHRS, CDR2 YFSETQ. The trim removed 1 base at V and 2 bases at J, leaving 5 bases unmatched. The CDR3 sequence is CASSLTGTGVNTEAFF. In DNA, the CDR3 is TGCGCCAGCAGCTTGACAGGGACAGGGGTTAACACTGAAGCTTTCTTT.

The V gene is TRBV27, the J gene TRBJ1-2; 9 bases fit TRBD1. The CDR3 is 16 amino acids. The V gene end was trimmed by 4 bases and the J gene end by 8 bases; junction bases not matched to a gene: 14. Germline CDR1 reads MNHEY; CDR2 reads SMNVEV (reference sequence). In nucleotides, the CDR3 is TGTGCCAGCAGTTCCTGGGGGCACAGGGGGCATTACGGCTACACCTTC. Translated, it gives CASSSWGHRGHYGYTF.

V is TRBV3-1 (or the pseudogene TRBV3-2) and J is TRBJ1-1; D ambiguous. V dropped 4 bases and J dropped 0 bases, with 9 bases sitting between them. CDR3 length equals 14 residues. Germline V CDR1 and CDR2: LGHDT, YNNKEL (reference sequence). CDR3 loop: CASSPGGVNTEAFF. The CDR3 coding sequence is TGTGCCAGCAGCCCCGGCGGAGTGAACACTGAAGCTTTCTTT.

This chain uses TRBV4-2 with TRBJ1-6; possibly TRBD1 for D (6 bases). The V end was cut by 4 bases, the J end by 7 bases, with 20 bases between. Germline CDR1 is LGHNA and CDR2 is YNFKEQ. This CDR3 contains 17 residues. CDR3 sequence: CASSPTAGTTDNSPLHF. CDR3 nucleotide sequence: TGTGCCAGCAGCCCCACCGCCGGGACAACAGACAATTCACCCCTCCACTTT.

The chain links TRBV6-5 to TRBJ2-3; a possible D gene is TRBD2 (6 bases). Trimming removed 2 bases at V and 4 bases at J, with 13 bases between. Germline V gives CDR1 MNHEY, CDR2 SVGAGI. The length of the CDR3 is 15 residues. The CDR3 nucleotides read TGTGCCAGCAGTTACGGCGGGATCGAGCCAGATACGCAGTATTTT. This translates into CASSYGGIEPDTQYF.

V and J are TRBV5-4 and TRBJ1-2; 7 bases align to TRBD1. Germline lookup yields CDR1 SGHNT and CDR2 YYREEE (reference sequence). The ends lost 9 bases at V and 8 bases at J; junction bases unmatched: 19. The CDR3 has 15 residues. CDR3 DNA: TGTGCCACCGACACCCCCGGGACAGCCGGTTACGGCTACACCTTC. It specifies CATDTPGTAGYGYTF.

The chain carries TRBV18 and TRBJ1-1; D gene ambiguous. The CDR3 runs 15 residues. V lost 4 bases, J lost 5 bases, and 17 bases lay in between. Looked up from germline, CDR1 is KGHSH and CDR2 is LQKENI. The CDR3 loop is CASSRWESRGTEAFF. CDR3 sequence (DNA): TGTGCCAGCTCACGTTGGGAGTCAAGAGGGACTGAAGCTTTCTTT. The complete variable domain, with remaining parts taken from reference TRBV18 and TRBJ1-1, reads NAGVMQNPRHLVRRRGQEARLRCSPMKGHSHVYWYRQLPEEGLKFMVYLQKENIIDESGMPKERFSAEFPKEGPSILRIQQVVRGDSAAYFCASSRWESRGTEAFFGQGTRLTVV.

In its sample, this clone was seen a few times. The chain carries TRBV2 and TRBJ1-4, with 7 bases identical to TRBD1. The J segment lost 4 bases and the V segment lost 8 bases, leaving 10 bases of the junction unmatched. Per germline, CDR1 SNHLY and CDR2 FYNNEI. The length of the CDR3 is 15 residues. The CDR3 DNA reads TGTGCCAGCGGGTCCCGGGACAGCCTTAATGAAAAACTGTTTTTT. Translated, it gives CASGSRDSLNEKLFF.

As DNA, the CDR3 is TGTGCCAGCAGCCCCCTGGCTGTGGCGGGGGGGCGGTTCTCCGGGGAGCTGTTTTTT. It specifies CASSPLAVAGGRFSGELFF. The chain links TRBV7-6 to TRBJ2-2; 9 bases line up with TRBD2. Germline values: CDR1 SGHVS, CDR2 FNYEAQ. The CDR3 is 19 amino acids. The J segment lost 6 bases and the V segment lost 5 bases, leaving 19 bases of the junction unmatched.

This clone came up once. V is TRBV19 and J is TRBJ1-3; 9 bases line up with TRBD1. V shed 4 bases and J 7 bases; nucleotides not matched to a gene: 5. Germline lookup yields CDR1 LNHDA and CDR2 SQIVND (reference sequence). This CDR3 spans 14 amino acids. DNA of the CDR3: TGTGCCAGTAGTAGATGGGACAGGGAGAACACCATATATTTT. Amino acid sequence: CASSRWDRENTIYF.

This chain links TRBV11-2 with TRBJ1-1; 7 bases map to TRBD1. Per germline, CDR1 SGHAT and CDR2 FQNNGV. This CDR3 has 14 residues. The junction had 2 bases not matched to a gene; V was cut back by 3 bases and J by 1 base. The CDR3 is CASSLGQQNTEAFF. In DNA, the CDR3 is TGTGCCAGCAGCTTGGGACAGCAGAACACTGAAGCTTTCTTT.

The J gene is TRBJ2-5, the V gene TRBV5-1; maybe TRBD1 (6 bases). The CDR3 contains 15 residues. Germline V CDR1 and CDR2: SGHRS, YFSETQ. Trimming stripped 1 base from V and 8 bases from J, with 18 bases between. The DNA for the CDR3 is TGCGCCAGCAGCTTGCGACAGGTCGGGTGGGTAACCCAGTACTTC. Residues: CASSLRQVGWVTQYF.

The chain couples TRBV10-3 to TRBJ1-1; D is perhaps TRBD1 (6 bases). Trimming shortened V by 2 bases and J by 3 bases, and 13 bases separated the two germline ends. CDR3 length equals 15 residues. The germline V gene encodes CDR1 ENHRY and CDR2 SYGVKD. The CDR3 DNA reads TGTGCCATCAGTGAGCCCAGGGAGGGGGACACTGAAGCTTTCTTT. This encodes CAISEPREGDTEAFF.

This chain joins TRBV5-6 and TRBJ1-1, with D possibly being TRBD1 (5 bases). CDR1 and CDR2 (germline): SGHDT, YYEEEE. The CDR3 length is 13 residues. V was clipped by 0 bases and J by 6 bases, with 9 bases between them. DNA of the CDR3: TGTGCCAGCAGCTTGGCCAGGGAGGCTGAAGCTTTCTTT. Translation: CASSLAREAEAFF.

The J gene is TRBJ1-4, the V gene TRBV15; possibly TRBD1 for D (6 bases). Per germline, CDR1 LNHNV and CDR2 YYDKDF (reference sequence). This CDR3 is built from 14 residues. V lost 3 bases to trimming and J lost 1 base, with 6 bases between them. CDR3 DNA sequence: TGTGCCACCAGCAGCAGGGGAACTAATGAAAAACTGTTTTTT. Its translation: CATSSRGTNEKLFF. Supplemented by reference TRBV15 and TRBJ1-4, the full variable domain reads DAMVIQNPRYQVTQFGKPVTLSCSQTLNHNVMYWYQQKSSQAPKLLFHYYDKDFNNEADTPDNFQSRRPNTSFCFLDIRSPGLGDTAMYLCATSSRGTNEKLFFGSGTQLSVL.

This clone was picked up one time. The CDR3 DNA reads TGTGCCAGCAGTCTGATGGACAGGGGAGGCGAGCAGTACTTC. This codes for CASSLMDRGGEQYF. The chain employs TRBV2 and TRBJ2-7; 9 positions match TRBD1. The length of the CDR3 is 14 residues. The J segment lost 6 bases and the V segment lost 5 bases, leaving 8 bases of the junction unmatched. The germline CDR1 and CDR2 sequences are SNHLY and FYNNEI.